The 30 T cell receptor beta chains below all came from one sample that was sequenced in a study of CD8+ T cells in alopecia areata. A panel of CD4, CD8alpha, NKG2D, NKG2ACE and other markers served to sort pooled cutaneous lymph node cells. Sequencing templates came from extracted RNA that was reverse transcribed into cDNA. Assay used: immunoSEQ multiplex PCR; TCRdb lists only in-frame clones, some missing. The sample is made up of more than 250,000 clones, none counted only once. Sequenced: CD4+ T cells sorted from a lymph node. The receptors derive from a C3H/HeJ mouse with alopecia areata. As its MHC haplotype, the strain has H2-k.

As for this clone: Gene names are the mouse ones. The sequence runs out 4 residues before the end of the CDR3; the remainder is reconstructed from the germline J gene. The chain combines TRBV31 with TRBJ2-1; 7 bases align to TRBD2. The length of the CDR3 is 13 residues. Germline CDR1 is GKSSPN and CDR2 is SITVG. The covered CDR3 bases are TGTGCCTGGAGTCTTCTGGGGGACGCT. Protein product: CAWSLLGDA. The whole CDR3 protein reads CAWSLLGDAEQFF. Full variable domain (missing parts from reference TRBV31 and TRBJ2-1): AQTIHQWPVAEIKAVGSPLSLGCTIKGKSSPNLYWYWQATGGTLQQLFYSITVGQVESVVQLNLSASRPKDDQFILSTEKLLLSHSGFYLCAWSLLGDAEQFFGPGTRLTVL.

In regard to this clone: All gene names here are mouse names. The CDR3 goes on 4 residues after the read ends, and that part is filled in from the germline J gene. The same CDR3 also results from other DNA sequences found in this sample. The V and J genes are TRBV5 and TRBJ2-5; 9 nucleotides match TRBD2. The CDR3 runs 16 residues. Unmatched junction bases numbered 4, after V lost 3 bases and J lost 0 bases. CDR1 LGHNA and CDR2 YNLKQL come from the germline V gene (reference sequence). CDR3 amino acids: CASSQRLGVNQDTQYF. Incomplete CDR3 DNA: TGTGCCAGCAGCCAGAGACTGGGGGTTAACCAAGAC.

Only a few counts were recorded for this clone. Gene names and germline refer to mouse. The read comes to an end 4 residues before the CDR3 does, leaving the germline J gene to fill in the end. Other DNA sequences within the sample encode an identical CDR3. The chain is built from TRBV13-1 and TRBJ1-1; possibly TRBD1 for D (5 bases). The CDR3 spans 13 residues. V shed 0 bases and J shed 4 bases, with 7 bases lying between them. Germline values: CDR1 NSHNY, CDR2 SYGAGN. The CDR3 sequence: CASSDAGGTEVFF. CDR3 bases read: TGTGCCAGCAGTGATGCGGGGGGCACA.

A note on this clone: The gene symbols are mouse symbols. The read ends 4 residues shy of where the CDR3 ends; the end is completed using the germline J gene. V usage is TRBV13-3 and J usage is TRBJ2-1; D unclear. The germline gives CDR1 NNHDY, CDR2 SYVADS. V lost 6 bases and J 6 bases, leaving 4 bases between the germline ends. The CDR3 is 10 amino acids. CDR3 bases read: TGTGCCAGCATCCTTGCT. Residues: CASILA. The CDR3, in full, reads CASILAEQFF.

The sample holds a few counts of this clone. Mouse names are used for the genes. Incomplete CDR3 DNA: TGTGCTAGCAGACCGGGACAGGGGGCCGAC. Protein product: CASRPGQGAD. The entire CDR3 is CASRPGQGADTQYF. The V call is TRBV29, the J call TRBJ2-5; 12 bases fit TRBD1. The CDR3 goes on 4 residues after the read ends, and that part is filled in from the germline J gene. Per germline, CDR1 MSHET and CDR2 SYDVDS. The CDR3 is 14 residues long.

This clone has just a few counts. Here the gene names and germline are mouse. The read ends 4 residues shy of where the CDR3 ends; the end is completed using the germline J gene. The chain has TRBV1 and TRBJ2-5, with D unclear. The V gene's germline CDR1 is NSQYPW and CDR2 LRSPGD (reference sequence). The CDR3 covers 11 residues. The CDR3 region is CTCSVKDTQYF. CDR3 DNA (partial): TGCACCTGCAGTGTCAAAGAC.

This clone was counted a few times. These gene names are mouse names. Here the CDR3 reads CASSLVRDNYGAETLYF. The sequenced CDR3 bases are TGTGCCAGCTCTCTCGTCCGGGACAACTATGGTGCAGAA. J is TRBJ2-3 and V is TRBV12-1; TRBD1 is a possible D gene (6 bases). The read stops 4 residues short of the end of the CDR3; the missing end is completed from the germline J gene. Trimming took off 0 bases at V and 1 base at J, with 16 bases between the two ends. The CDR3 is made up of 17 amino acids. The germline gives CDR1 SGHSN, CDR2 HYEKVE.

A word on this clone: Genes and germline are mouse. The read comes to an end 4 residues before the CDR3 does, leaving the germline J gene to fill in the end. Other DNA sequences in the sample encode the same CDR3. V is TRBV13-2 and J is TRBJ2-1, with D perhaps TRBD2 (6 bases). This CDR3 comprises 15 residues. From germline, CDR1 is NNHNN and CDR2 SYGAGS (reference sequence). The germline V and J ends were trimmed by 0 bases and 1 base, with 8 bases remaining between them. CDR3 DNA, as far as it was read: TGTGCCAGCGGTGATGCGTGGGGGAACTATGCT. Translation: CASGDAWGNYA. The full CDR3 is CASGDAWGNYAEQFF.

With respect to this clone: Mouse germline and gene names are used. The read falls 4 residues short of the CDR3 end, and the missing part is taken from the germline J gene. This same CDR3 is encoded by further DNA sequences in the sample. This chain joins TRBV19 and TRBJ2-5, with unresolved D. Per germline, CDR1 FNHDT and CDR2 SITEND (reference sequence). The CDR3 contains 13 residues. Deletions cut 4 bases from V and 0 bases from J, with 6 bases between. The CDR3 spells CASSPDNQDTQYF. CDR3 DNA, as far as it was read: TGTGCCAGCAGTCCTGATAACCAAGAC.

Notes on this clone: Gene names are mouse gene names. The read stops 4 residues short of the end of the CDR3; the missing end is completed from the germline J gene. The genes are TRBV13-1 and TRBJ2-1; no reliable D call. Trimming left V 1 base short and J 0 bases short, with 5 bases between. This CDR3 has 14 amino acids. CDR1 and CDR2 (germline): NSHNY, SYGAGN. The CDR3 region is CASSDTHNYAEQFF. The covered CDR3 bases are TGTGCCAGCAGTGATACTCATAACTATGCT.

As to this clone: Mouse gene names apply. From the germline J gene comes the end of the CDR3, since the read stops 4 residues before it. The rearrangement links TRBV1 to TRBJ2-3; D remains unclear. Germline assignment: CDR1 NSQYPW and CDR2 LRSPGD (reference sequence). CDR3 size: 12 residues. Between the trimmed V and J ends, which lost 4 bases and 2 bases, there was a span of 4 bases. The sequenced CDR3 bases are TGCACCTGCAGTGACAATGCAGAA. It codes for CTCSDNAE. The complete CDR3 protein is CTCSDNAETLYF.

This clone was detected a few times. Gene names and germline match the mouse. Read coverage stops 3 residues before the CDR3 terminus; the germline J gene supplies the remainder. The chain is built from TRBV1 and TRBJ1-6; the D gene is possibly TRBD1 (6 bases). TRBJ1-6 is sorted into the ORF group, with uncertain function. CDR1 and CDR2 (germline): NSQYPW, LRSPGD (reference sequence). CDR3 length: 14 amino acids. Trimming removed 3 bases from V and 5 bases from J, with 8 bases in between. CDR3: CTCSAQGNNSPLYF. CDR3 DNA (partial): TGCACCTGCAGTGCTCAGGGGAATAATTCGCCC.

This clone was seen more than once but under ten times. Gene names refer to mouse genes. The read gets to within 4 residues of the CDR3 end, and the germline J gene fills in the rest. The same CDR3 is also encoded by other DNA sequences in this sample. The V call is TRBV19, the J call TRBJ2-7; weak D call: TRBD2 (8 bases). The germline CDR1 and CDR2 sequences are FNHDT and SITEND (reference sequence). This CDR3 has 14 residues. Partial CDR3 DNA: TGTGCCAGCAGTATCAGGGGGGGCGCATAT. This sequence encodes CASSIRGGAY. The whole CDR3 protein reads CASSIRGGAYEQYF.

Of note for this clone: All gene names here are mouse names. The read is 4 residues too short to cover the CDR3 end, so that end is filled in from the germline J gene. At the DNA level, this CDR3 is encoded by other sequences in the same sample as well. The V call is TRBV13-1, the J call TRBJ2-1; TRBD2 matches at 10 bases. Trimming took 2 bases from V and 0 from J; bases not matched to a gene: 2. CDR3 length equals 16 residues. Germline V gives CDR1 NSHNY, CDR2 SYGAGN. The CDR3 sequence: CASSEGLGDNYAEQFF. CDR3 DNA, as far as it was read: TGTGCCAGCAGTGAAGGACTGGGGGATAACTATGCT.

This clone was counted a few times. Germline and genes here are mouse. CDR3 bases read: TGTGCCTGGAGCCGCACTGGGGGGGTGTATGCT. Its translation is CAWSRTGGVYA. The whole CDR3 reads CAWSRTGGVYAEQFF. The chain recombines TRBV31 with TRBJ2-1; 10 positions match TRBD2. The CDR3 end is not reached by the read, which stops 4 residues before it; the germline J gene fills it in. Looked up from germline, CDR1 is GKSSPN and CDR2 is SITVG. V gave up 3 bases and J gave up 4 bases; unmatched junction bases: 6. This CDR3 has 15 residues.

This clone was seen a few times. Mouse names are used for the genes. The sequence runs out 4 residues before the end of the CDR3; the remainder is reconstructed from the germline J gene. The V and J genes are TRBV13-1 and TRBJ2-7, with D possibly matching TRBD1 (5 bases). The CDR3 extends over 14 amino acids. Germline V CDR1 and CDR2: NSHNY, SYGAGN. The V and J ends lost 3 bases and 0 bases respectively, with 10 bases between them. The CDR3 loop is CASSAYRSSYEQYF. The CDR3 bases that were read are TGTGCCAGCAGTGCCTACAGGAGCTCCTAT.

The table lists this clone with a few counts. Gene and germline names: mouse. Read coverage stops 4 residues before the CDR3 terminus; the germline J gene supplies the remainder. The chain has TRBV5 and TRBJ2-5; 11 nucleotides match TRBD2. CDR1 and CDR2 (germline): LGHNA, YNLKQL (reference sequence). The CDR3 covers 15 residues. The sequenced CDR3 bases are TGTGCCAGCAGCCCTCGACTGGGGGGGAAAGAC. Translation gives CASSPRLGGKD. The CDR3 as a whole reads CASSPRLGGKDTQYF.

The table lists this clone with a few counts. Germline and genes here are mouse. The read is 4 residues too short to cover the CDR3 end, so that end is filled in from the germline J gene. The V call is TRBV1, the J call TRBJ2-1, with 7 bases matching TRBD2. CDR3 size: 15 residues. After removal of 1 base from V and 6 bases from J, the junction contained 6 bases not matched to a gene. CDR1 and CDR2 (germline): NSQYPW, LRSPGD (reference sequence). The CDR3 sequence: CTCSAGGGLGAEQFF. CDR3 DNA (partial): TGCACCTGCAGTGCAGGGGGGGGATTGGGTGCT.

Concerning this clone: Mouse gene names and germline throughout. Sequencing ends 3 residues short of the CDR3 end; the germline J gene provides the rest. The chain couples TRBV13-3 to TRBJ1-6, with D hard to call. TRBJ1-6 is labeled an ORF, and its function is uncertain. Germline CDR1 reads NNHDY; CDR2 reads SYVADS. The CDR3 covers 13 residues. Trimming stripped 5 bases from V and 3 bases from J, with 6 bases between. Incomplete CDR3 DNA: TGTGCCAGCAGGCTGAACTATAATTCGCCC. Residues: CASRLNYNSP. The full-length CDR3 reads as CASRLNYNSPLYF.

This clone came up many times. Gene names denote mouse genes. The observed sequence ends 4 residues before the CDR3 terminus, with the missing tail filled in from the germline J gene. V and J are TRBV13-1 and TRBJ2-2; 11 nucleotides align to TRBD2. CDR3 length equals 16 residues. Germline assignment: CDR1 NSHNY and CDR2 SYGAGN. Unmatched junction bases numbered 3, after V lost 2 bases and J lost 3 bases. CDR3 residues: CASSEPGLGDTGQLYF. CDR3 DNA, as far as it was read: TGTGCCAGCAGTGAACCGGGACTGGGGGACACCGGG.

This clone was counted a few times. Genes and germline come from the mouse. Coverage ceases 4 residues before the CDR3 finishes, and the germline J gene fills in the end. The J gene is TRBJ2-3, the V gene TRBV1; D remains ambiguous. Per germline, CDR1 NSQYPW and CDR2 LRSPGD (reference sequence). V was clipped by 0 bases and J by 0 bases, with 10 bases between them. The CDR3 is made up of 16 amino acids. The DNA read from the CDR3 is TGCACCTGCAGTGCAGATGGGTTGACTAGTGCAGAA. Protein product: CTCSADGLTSAE. In full, the CDR3 is CTCSADGLTSAETLYF.

This clone has a handful of counts. Mouse germline and gene names are used. The read terminates 4 residues ahead of where the CDR3 ends, so the germline J gene completes it. This chain links TRBV19 with TRBJ1-2, with TRBD1 as a possible D gene (6 bases). Germline V gene lookup returns CDR1 FNHDT and CDR2 SITEND (reference sequence). This CDR3 has 14 residues. The V end lost 2 bases, the J end lost 4 bases, and 12 bases lay between the germline ends. Here the CDR3 reads CASSMVQGFSDYTF. The part of the CDR3 DNA that was read is TGTGCCAGCAGTATGGTGCAGGGGTTCTCC.

In regard to this clone: The limits of the CDR3 on the DNA are not certain, so only TCRdb's listed CDR3 is given. The germline and genes are mouse ones. This rearrangement joins TRBV23 to TRBJ1-6; the table gives TRBD1 as D, unverified against the DNA. TRBJ1-6 is flagged as an ORF with uncertain function. The germline V gene has CDR1 KGHTA and CDR2 FQNQQP. 16 amino acids form the CDR3, both terminal residues included. The CDR3 here is CAPAGDRGRGNSPLYF.

In regard to this clone: The genes and germline here are from mouse. The read ends 4 residues early relative to the CDR3; the germline J gene fills the gap. The V call is TRBV17, the J call TRBJ2-3, with a possible D match to TRBD1 (5 bases). V lost 0 bases, J lost 0 bases, and 19 bases lay in between. The CDR3 runs 19 residues. Germline CDR1 and CDR2: MNHDT and YYDKIL. CDR3 bases read: TGTGCTAGCAGTAGAGATCCCAGACAGCAAAAAAATAGTGCAGAA. This encodes CASSRDPRQQKNSAE. The whole CDR3 protein is CASSRDPRQQKNSAETLYF.

Comments on this clone: Gene names refer to mouse genes. From the germline J gene comes the end of the CDR3, since the read stops 4 residues before it. The chain couples TRBV13-1 to TRBJ1-2; perhaps TRBD1 as D (5 bases). With 5 bases removed from V and 0 bases from J, the gap between germline ends came to 14 bases. The germline CDR1 and CDR2 sequences are NSHNY and SYGAGN. The CDR3 contains 15 residues. The covered CDR3 bases are TGTGCCAGCAGAAGAGACAGAGACGCAAACTCC. It is translated as CASRRDRDANS. The whole CDR3 sequence is CASRRDRDANSDYTF.

A remark on this clone: Genes and germline come from the mouse. Read coverage stops 4 residues before the CDR3 terminus; the germline J gene supplies the remainder. V usage is TRBV13-1 and J usage is TRBJ2-3; D remains ambiguous. Between the trimmed V and J ends, which lost 0 bases and 1 base, there was a span of 6 bases. The CDR3 spans 14 residues. Germline V gene sequence: CDR1 NSHNY, CDR2 SYGAGN. The CDR3 sequence: CASSDAKGAETLYF. The CDR3 DNA, read in part, is TGTGCCAGCAGTGATGCAAAGGGTGCAGAA.

The table lists this clone with a few counts. The gene names here belong to mouse. The read is 4 residues too short to cover the CDR3 end, so that end is filled in from the germline J gene. In the same sample, other DNA sequences code for this CDR3. This chain joins TRBV19 and TRBJ2-1; 12 positions match TRBD1. The CDR3 has 15 residues. Trimming at V came to 4 bases and at J to 6 bases, leaving 5 bases not matched to a gene. The germline V gene has CDR1 FNHDT and CDR2 SITEND (reference sequence). The CDR3 loop reads CASSPRDRGRAEQFF. The sequenced CDR3 bases are TGTGCCAGCAGTCCCCGGGACAGGGGGCGTGCT.

In this sample, this clone turned up a few times. Gene names follow the mouse nomenclature. Read coverage stops 4 residues before the CDR3 terminus; the germline J gene supplies the remainder. Other DNA sequences in the same sample also yield this CDR3. The chain employs TRBV1 and TRBJ2-7; D perhaps matches TRBD2 (5 bases). The CDR3 totals 12 residues. Germline lookup yields CDR1 NSQYPW and CDR2 LRSPGD (reference sequence). CDR3 sequence reads: CTCSATEYEQYF. The sequenced part of the CDR3 DNA is TGCACCTGCAGTGCGACTGAGTAT.

As to this clone: Gene names denote mouse genes. The same CDR3 also results from other DNA sequences found in this sample. The CDR3 reads CASSAGQGNYAEQFF. The CDR3 bases that were read are TGTGCCAGCAGTGCCGGACAGGGGAACTATGCT. The gene calls are TRBV13-1 and TRBJ2-1, with 9 positions matching TRBD1. With the read ending 4 residues before the CDR3 end, the germline J gene is used to fill in that end. The V segment lost 3 bases and the J segment 1 base; nucleotides outside the gene matches: 2. The CDR3 covers 15 residues. Germline V lookup: CDR1 NSHNY, CDR2 SYGAGN.

A note on this clone: The gene names given are mouse names. The read gets to within 4 residues of the CDR3 end, and the germline J gene fills in the rest. The chain uses TRBV16 and TRBJ2-7; 9 bases agree with TRBD2. This CDR3 is built from 15 residues. Per germline, CDR1 SGHSA and CDR2 FRNQAP. Partial CDR3 DNA: TGTGCAAGCAGCTTAGATTCTGGGGGGGAGTAT. This gives the protein CASSLDSGGEY. The whole CDR3 protein is CASSLDSGGEYEQYF.